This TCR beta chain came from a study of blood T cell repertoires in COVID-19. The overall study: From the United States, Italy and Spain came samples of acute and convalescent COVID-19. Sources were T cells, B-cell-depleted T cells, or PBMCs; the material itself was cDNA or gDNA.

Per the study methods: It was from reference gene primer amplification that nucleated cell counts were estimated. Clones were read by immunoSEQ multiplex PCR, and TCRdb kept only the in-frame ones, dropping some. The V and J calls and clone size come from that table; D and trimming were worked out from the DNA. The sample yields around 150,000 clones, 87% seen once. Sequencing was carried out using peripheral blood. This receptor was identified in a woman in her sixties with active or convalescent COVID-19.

The CDR3 DNA sequence: TGTGCCAGCAGTACCCTAGGCTTCGAGACCCAGTACTTC. This gives the protein CASSTLGFETQYF. This rearrangement joins TRBV6-5 to TRBJ2-5; D is uncertain. The CDR3 loop spans 13 amino acids. The germline gives CDR1 MNHEY, CDR2 SVGAGI. V shed 5 bases and J shed 5 bases, with 12 bases lying between them.